The source of this TCR beta chain is a study of cytomegalovirus exposure and HLA in healthy donors. The PCR ran on 60 Vbeta and 13 Jbeta primers. Assay: immunoSEQ multiplex PCR; the TCRdb copy retains only in-frame clones and omits some. The sample table sets out tens of thousands of clones. The CDR3 covers 16 residues. Germline assignment: CDR1 LGHNA and CDR2 YNFKEQ. After removal of 6 bases from V and 6 bases from J, the junction contained 11 bases not matched to a gene. The sequence was collected from a man in his thirties or forties in good health and CMV-seronegative. Sequenced: PBMCs. The chain couples TRBV4-2 to TRBJ1-6; 7 bases fit TRBD1. This chain's CDR3 is CASRLSGTAFNSPLHF. The CDR3 DNA reads as TGTGCCAGCAGGTTATCCGGGACAGCCTTTAATTCACCCCTCCACTTT.